Sequencing of this TCR beta chain was carried out in a study of control samples from healthy donors and cancer patients. This CDR3 region has 17 residues. With 4 bases clipped from V and 4 bases from J, the junction kept 5 bases outside the gene matches. Germline loops: CDR1 SEHNR, CDR2 FQNEAQ (reference sequence). The repertoire was sequenced with immunoSEQ multiplex PCR; TCRdb's copy has only in-frame clones and lacks some. This table holds just under 150,000 clones, about nine tenths found once. This TCR came from a man younger than 40 in good health. V and J are TRBV7-9 and TRBJ2-1; 15 nucleotides match TRBD2. The sequenced sample was blood. CDR3 protein: CASSSGLAGGLYNEQFF. Here the CDR3 DNA reads TGTGCCAGCAGCTCCGGACTAGCGGGGGGGTTATACAATGAGCAGTTCTTC.